Sequencing of this T cell receptor (beta chain) was carried out in a study of graft-versus-host responses after intestinal transplantation. Study as a whole: Transplant recipients had multivisceral, liver-intestinal, or isolated intestinal grafts.

Remarks on this clone: Its specificity is not known.

CDR3 length equals 14 residues. Germline CDR1 and CDR2: MNHNY and SVGAGI (reference sequence). The V end lost 5 bases, the J end lost 11 bases, and 19 bases lay between the germline ends. The method was immunoSEQ multiplex PCR; TCRdb's version includes in-frame clones alone and lacks a portion of them. Among some 70,000 clones, roughly 87% were seen once, and the ten largest hold more than 7%. This material consisted of unstimulated CD8+ T cells sorted from spleen or lymph node cells, taken before transplant. The sequence was collected from a human donor who was the organ donor for an intestinal transplant. This sequence joins TRBV6-6 and TRBJ1-5; D might be TRBD1 (6 bases). CDR3 in amino acids: CASSPDSRQETQHF. CDR3 nucleotide sequence: TGTGCCAGCAGTCCGGACAGCAGACAGGAAACCCAGCATTTT.